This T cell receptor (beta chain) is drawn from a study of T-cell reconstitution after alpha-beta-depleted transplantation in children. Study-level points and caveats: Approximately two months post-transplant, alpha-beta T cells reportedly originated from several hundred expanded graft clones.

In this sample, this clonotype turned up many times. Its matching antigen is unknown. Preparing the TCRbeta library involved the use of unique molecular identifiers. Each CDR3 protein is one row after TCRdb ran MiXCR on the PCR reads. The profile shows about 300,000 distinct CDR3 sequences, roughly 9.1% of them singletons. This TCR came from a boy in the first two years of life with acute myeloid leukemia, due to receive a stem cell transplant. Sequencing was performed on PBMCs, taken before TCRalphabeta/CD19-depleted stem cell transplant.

The CDR3: CSATTGLVPDSEQFF. The CDR3 region has the DNA TGCAGTGCTACCACAGGGTTGGTTCCTGACAGTGAGCAGTTCTTC. The rearrangement links TRBV20-1 to TRBJ2-1; tentatively, D is TRBD1 (6 bases). V lost 4 bases, J lost 9 bases, and 22 bases lay in between. The CDR3 runs 15 residues. CDR1 and CDR2 (germline): DFQATT, SNEGSKA (reference sequence).